This TCR beta chain is from a study of blood T cell repertoires in COVID-19. Whole-study context: Italy, Spain and the United States were the sources of the convalescent and acute COVID-19 samples. T cells, B-cell-depleted T cells, or PBMCs supplied cDNA or gDNA.

Germline V gene lookup returns CDR1 SGHNT and CDR2 YENEEA. After removal of 5 bases from V and 1 base from J, the junction contained 16 bases not matched to a gene. This CDR3 spans 18 amino acids. The table lists this clone with a few counts. Under the authors' procedure: Reference gene primers were amplified, and this amplification served to estimate nucleated cell counts. Clones were read by immunoSEQ multiplex PCR, and TCRdb kept only the in-frame ones, dropping some. From that table come the V and J calls and clone size; the DNA was used to work out D and trimming. The sample holds some 44,000 clones, approximately 90% seen once.

The chain carries TRBV11-3 and TRBJ1-2; 7 positions match TRBD1. Specimen: peripheral blood. The clonotype was recovered from a human donor in a cohort sampled during active COVID-19. DNA of the CDR3: TGTGCCAGCAGCCTTAGTAGGTGGGACAGTAACTGTAACTATGGCTACACCTTC. This translates into CASSLSRWDSNCNYGYTF.